Detailed here is one T cell receptor beta chain. The antigen remains unidentified. This record comes from a study of T cells in Graves' hyperthyroidism and ophthalmopathy. Study-wide results and caveats: Ophthalmopathy could be told apart from stable hyperthyroidism with a 13 V-J model. Among clonotypes expanded in thyroid above 0.001, most were also found in blood.

Patients showing uncontrolled infection, other autoimmune disease, pregnancy or lactation were ineligible. TCR beta CDR3 regions were amplified from RNA transcripts. A first-round RT-PCR of the TCR CDR3 used the HTBI primer set. TCRdb reanalysed the multiplex PCR reads using MiXCR and keeps one entry per CDR3 protein. In the table there are 480,000 or so distinct CDR3 sequences, 46% of which are singletons. The V gene lost 11 bases and the J gene lost 3 bases, with 14 bases spanning the gap. This CDR3 spans 12 amino acids. The germline gives CDR1 SNHLY, CDR2 FYNNEI. The clonotype was recovered from an adult woman with Graves' disease, either hyperthyroidism or ophthalmopathy (not recorded which). The sample taken for sequencing was peripheral blood or thyroid tissue (not recorded which). The chain links TRBV2 to TRBJ2-7; TRBD1 is a possible D gene (6 bases). The CDR3 spells CADPYRDYEQYF. The CDR3 DNA reads as TGTGCCGACCCGTACAGGGACTACGAGCAGTACTTC. The whole variable domain, filled in from reference TRBV2 and TRBJ2-7, reads EPEVTQTPSHQVTQMGQEVILRCVPISNHLYFYWYRQILGQKVEFLVSFYNNEISEKSEIFDDQFSVERPDGSNFTLKIRSTKLEDSAMYFCADPYRDYEQYFGPGTRLTVT.